In its sample, the clone carrying this T cell receptor (beta chain) was seen a few times. What it binds is unknown. Only in-frame clones appear in the TCRdb table, and some are missing; sequencing was by immunoSEQ multiplex PCR. The sample lists about 110,000 clones, about 85% seen once, with 2% to 3% in the top ten. The data originate from a study of T cell responses to AZD1222 COVID-19 vaccine. V lost 2 bases and J 0 bases, leaving 11 bases between the germline ends. CDR1 and CDR2 (germline): SGHNT, YYREEE (reference sequence). The CDR3 loop spans 15 amino acids. General study findings and limits: The number of AZD1222 recipients seropositive at baseline was only five to seven.

Recipients boosted at about 4 weeks or about 12 weeks are pooled. The rearrangement joins TRBV5-4 to TRBJ1-2, with D tentatively TRBD1 (5 bases). Sequences were derived from peripheral blood, sampled 28 days after the second AZD1222 dose. This TCR was sampled from an adult who received the AZD1222 COVID-19 vaccine. For the CDR3, the DNA is TGTGCCAGCAGCTTCCGGGACGGAACTAACTATGGCTACACCTTC. Translating it yields CASSFRDGTNYGYTF.